The sequence of this T cell receptor beta chain was determined in a study of shared clonotypes between healthy human individuals. Findings of the study overall: A handful of donors shared about 4.8% of their naive CD4 clonotypes. Sorted-subset samples were not fully sequenced, rarefaction indicated.

CDR3 length: 13 amino acids. Germline lookup yields CDR1 LGHNT and CDR2 FRNRAP. Donors, without exception, were Caucasian adults residing in Nashville, Tennessee. To note about this clone: The antigen is undetermined.

Across several immunoSEQ plates, the genomic DNA of each subset was split evenly. TCRdb's table, derived via immunoSEQ multiplex PCR, lists solely in-frame clones and lacks some. Among about 2 million clones listed, 85% to 95% were seen once. The sequence was collected from a man between 18 and 29 years old in good health. The sequenced material came from naive CD4+ T cells sorted from blood. Regarding subset: CD45RA+ positively selected. V usage is TRBV12-5 and J usage is TRBJ1-3; D unresolved. The CDR3 region has the DNA TGTGCGGCCGACCGGAGCTCTGGAAACACCATATATTTT. Protein sequence: CAADRSSGNTIYF.